These 20 T cell receptor beta chains share one sample of origin, sequenced in a study of shared T cell receptors in the human thymus (dated by TCRdb to about 2021). Library generation was performed with the immunoSEQ multiplex PCR assay. The table comes from immuneACCESS by way of TCRdb, which keeps in-frame sequences with V and J called. Part of the clones is missing from these tables; in studies checked, under half for an unresolved V gene and the rest for unknown reasons. The sample table contains almost 550,000 clones; only one count was recorded for approximately 80% of them. The top ten constitute around 0.012% of the sample. The sample was also linked to a second study, of human thymus T cells.

Sequencing input: thymocytes. The receptors originated from a boy in the first two years of life with a congenital heart defect. Donor details come from another sample of the same person, matched by shared clones.

Written as DNA, the CDR3 is TGTGCCAGCAGCTCTATGGGGACTAGCGGAGGGTACACAGATACGCAGTATTTT. Amino acid sequence: CASSSMGTSGGYTDTQYF. The chain is built from TRBV7-9 and TRBJ2-3, with 11 bases fitting TRBD2. Germline assignment: CDR1 SEHNR and CDR2 FQNEAQ (reference sequence). The CDR3 consists of 18 residues. V was clipped by 4 bases and J by 2 bases; unmatched bases: 11.

V gene TRBV4-1 combines with J gene TRBJ2-7, with 7 bases matching TRBD2. The CDR3 is made up of 16 amino acids. J gave up 2 bases and V 0 bases, and 7 bases lay outside the gene matches. Per the germline V gene, CDR1 is MGHRA and CDR2 is YSYEKL. DNA of the CDR3: TGCGCCAGCAGCCAAGATCGCGCGGGAGTGCCCTACGAGCAGTACTTC. Translation: CASSQDRAGVPYEQYF.

This clone was seen a handful of times. For the CDR3, the DNA is TGTGCCTACAGCCCCTGGGGGCACTACGGCGAGCAGTACTTC. Its translation is CAYSPWGHYGEQYF. The chain has TRBV30 and TRBJ2-7; possible D gene TRBD1, 6 bases. CDR3 length: 14 residues. CDR1 GTSNPN and CDR2 SVGIG come from the germline V gene (reference sequence). Trimming shortened V by 7 bases and J by 6 bases, and 22 bases separated the two germline ends.

To note about this clone: Other nucleotide sequences from this sample produce the same CDR3. This sequence joins TRBV7-9 and TRBJ2-7, with 11 nucleotides matching TRBD2. CDR1 is SEHNR, CDR2 FQNEAQ, per germline (reference sequence). The CDR3 sequence is 15 residues long. V shed 6 bases, J shed 0 bases, and the junction held 4 bases outside the gene matches. The CDR3 DNA sequence: TGTGCCAGCAGTCCCGGGACTAGCGGCTCCTACGAGCAGTACTTC. It encodes CASSPGTSGSYEQYF.

V usage is TRBV5-1 and J usage is TRBJ2-5; possible D gene TRBD2, 6 bases. The CDR3 is 15 residues long. Germline V CDR1 and CDR2: SGHRS, YFSETQ. V shed 1 base and J shed 5 bases, with 15 bases lying between them. The chain's CDR3 is CASSLWRDQRETQYF. CDR3 nucleotides: TGCGCCAGCAGCTTGTGGCGGGATCAGCGGGAGACCCAGTACTTC.

The chain links TRBV7-6 to TRBJ2-6; 15 positions match TRBD2. CDR1 is SGHVS and CDR2 is FNYEAQ in the germline V gene. J was trimmed by 2 bases and V by 3 bases; bases with no gene match: 8. The CDR3 runs 20 residues. The DNA of the CDR3 is TGTGCCAGCAGCTTTAGTGCTGGGACTAGCGGGAGGCCTGGGGCCAACGTCCTGACTTTC. Residues: CASSFSAGTSGRPGANVLTF. The variable domain in full, completed from reference TRBV7-6 and TRBJ2-6, reads GAGVSQSPRYKVTKRGQDVALRCDPISGHVSLYWYRQALGQGPEFLTYFNYEAQQDKSGLPNDRFSAERPEGSISTLTIQRTEQRDSAMYRCASSFSAGTSGRPGANVLTFGAGSRLTVL.

The V gene is TRBV4-3, the J gene TRBJ2-1; D is perhaps TRBD2 (6 bases). The V end was cut by 1 base, the J end by 8 bases, with 18 bases between. This CDR3 region has 16 residues. Germline CDR1 and CDR2: LGHNA and YSLEER. CDR3 amino acids: CASSQVEDYPLDEQFF. The CDR3 region has the DNA TGCGCCAGCAGCCAAGTTGAGGACTACCCTTTGGATGAGCAGTTCTTC.

This chain uses TRBV12-5 with TRBJ2-3; tentative D call: TRBD2 (6 bases). Germline values: CDR1 LGHNT, CDR2 FRNRAP. The germline V and J ends were trimmed by 7 bases and 11 bases, with 28 bases remaining between them. The CDR3 extends over 16 amino acids. The CDR3 coding sequence is TGTGCTAGTGATCCAATTGGGAGCGGGCAAGGTGAAAGGCAGTATTTT. Translated: CASDPIGSGQGERQYF.

This rearrangement joins TRBV20-1 to TRBJ2-4, with D possibly being TRBD2 (6 bases). The V and J ends lost 6 bases and 13 bases respectively, with 16 bases between them. Germline V gives CDR1 DFQATT, CDR2 SNEGSKA (reference sequence). CDR3 size: 11 residues. The CDR3 sequence is CSAAGFSKQYF. In DNA, the CDR3 is TGCAGTGCCGCGGGGTTCTCGAAGCAGTACTTC.

The rearrangement links TRBV27 to TRBJ1-5; D remains unclear. This CDR3 has 14 residues. Germline CDR1 is MNHEY and CDR2 is SMNVEV (reference sequence). Trimming pared 4 bases from V and 6 bases from J, leaving 13 bases between. CDR3 in DNA: TGTGCCAGCAGTTCGACGGGGTCTGGTCAGCCCCAGCATTTT. It specifies CASSSTGSGQPQHF.

This clone appeared a single time. The chain joins TRBV5-6 to TRBJ2-6; D is uncertain. This CDR3 contains 18 residues. The V and J ends lost 0 bases and 1 base respectively, with 14 bases between them. Germline CDR1 is SGHDT and CDR2 is YYEEEE. For the CDR3, the DNA is TGTGCCAGCAGCTTGGTCCCTAGAGGCATTTCTGGGGCCAACGTCCTGACTTTC. The encoded protein is CASSLVPRGISGANVLTF.

The table lists this clone with a count of one. This chain connects TRBV7-9 to TRBJ2-1; D might be TRBD2 (6 bases). This CDR3 region has 16 residues. CDR1 is SEHNR, CDR2 FQNEAQ, per germline (reference sequence). The V gene lost 1 base and the J gene lost 2 bases, with 12 bases spanning the gap. The CDR3 spells CASSLGYRETYNEQFF. CDR3 nucleotide sequence: TGTGCCAGCAGCTTAGGTTACCGGGAGACCTACAATGAGCAGTTCTTC.

This chain connects TRBV27 to TRBJ2-1, with D possibly matching TRBD2 (5 bases). Looked up from germline, CDR1 is MNHEY and CDR2 is SMNVEV (reference sequence). Trimming pared 3 bases from V and 6 bases from J, leaving 9 bases between. The CDR3 is 13 residues long. The CDR3 nucleotides read TGTGCCAGCAGTTTCGGGATCTTCAATGAGCAGTTCTTC. Translated, it gives CASSFGIFNEQFF.

This clone was detected a few times. This chain connects TRBV6-5 to TRBJ1-2; TRBD1 might be the D (6 bases). Trimming stripped 0 bases from V and 6 bases from J, with 17 bases between. Germline values: CDR1 MNHEY, CDR2 SVGAGI. This CDR3 has 16 amino acids. The CDR3 loop reads CASSYSLQGTPNGYTF. DNA of the CDR3: TGTGCCAGCAGTTACTCGCTTCAGGGGACACCTAATGGCTACACCTTC.

This sequence joins TRBV7-2 and TRBJ2-2, with 7 bases lining up with TRBD2. The CDR3 extends over 17 amino acids. Per the germline V gene, CDR1 is SGHTA and CDR2 is FQGNSA. V lost 1 base, J lost 1 base, and 6 bases stayed unmatched. This CDR3 reads CASSLGGGAGNTGELFF. The CDR3 DNA reads TGTGCCAGCAGCTTAGGGGGAGGGGCGGGGAACACCGGGGAGCTGTTTTTT.

This clone is a singleton in its sample. The chain combines TRBV27 with TRBJ2-7; possibly TRBD1 for D (6 bases). The V end was cut by 5 bases, the J end by 4 bases, with 21 bases between. The CDR3 consists of 16 residues. The germline gives CDR1 MNHEY, CDR2 SMNVEV (reference sequence). CDR3 residues: CASSLSGTGKVYEQYF. The CDR3 DNA reads TGTGCCAGCAGTCTGAGTGGAACAGGGAAGGTATACGAGCAGTACTTC.

The chain joins TRBV14 to TRBJ2-7, with 13 nucleotides matching TRBD2. The length of the CDR3 is 16 residues. V shed 3 bases and J 1 base; nucleotides not matched to a gene: 3. Germline CDR1 is SGHDN and CDR2 is FVKESK. CDR3 in DNA: TGTGCCAGCAGCCACCGGACTAGCGGGAGATCCTACGAGCAGTACTTC. Its translation is CASSHRTSGRSYEQYF.

The chain has TRBV30 and TRBJ2-7; 9 bases are a match to TRBD1. J gave up 3 bases and V 8 bases, and 5 bases lay outside the gene matches. The CDR3 totals 12 residues. The germline gives CDR1 GTSNPN, CDR2 SVGIG (reference sequence). This chain's CDR3 is CATDRGDYEQYF. The CDR3 coding sequence is TGTGCCACGGACAGGGGAGACTACGAGCAGTACTTC.

The V gene is TRBV7-6, the J gene TRBJ2-1; 9 bases line up with TRBD2. Trimming removed 9 bases from V and 5 bases from J; junction bases left unmatched: 20. Germline V lookup: CDR1 SGHVS, CDR2 FNYEAQ. The CDR3 is 18 residues long. The DNA of the CDR3 is TGTGCCAGTGGGGGTAGCGGGAGATTTTCGGCCCTCAACAATGAGCAGTTCTTC. This encodes CASGGSGRFSALNNEQFF.

The chain is built from TRBV5-1 and TRBJ2-2, with 15 bases identical to TRBD2. J gave up 5 bases and V 4 bases, and 3 bases lay outside the gene matches. The CDR3 is made up of 16 amino acids. Germline lookup yields CDR1 SGHRS and CDR2 YFSETQ. CDR3 region: CASSPGTSGRTGELFF. The CDR3 DNA follows: TGCGCCAGCAGCCCCGGGACTAGCGGGAGGACCGGGGAGCTGTTTTTT.